This T cell receptor (beta chain) derives from a study of blood T cell repertoires in COVID-19. Study as a whole: COVID-19 samples collected from the United States, Italy and Spain covered acute and convalescent phases.

Germline lookup yields CDR1 ENHRY and CDR2 SYGVKD. The CDR3 has 13 amino acids. Trimming took 5 bases from V and 1 from J, leaving 9 bases between them. Participants' reported clinical history set cohort assignment. Original processing notes: Researchers report that nucleated cell counts were estimated from reference gene primer amplification. Assay: immunoSEQ multiplex PCR; the TCRdb copy retains only in-frame clones and omits some. Clonal size and the V and J genes are those of that table, whereas D and trimming came from the DNA. The repertoire consists of more than 350,000 clones, with more than 75% occurring once and the leading ten covering approximately 9.3%.

The sample comprised PBMCs or T cells enriched from blood (not recorded which). The source is a woman aged 45-65 years who had recovered from COVID-19. The rearrangement uses TRBV10-3 and TRBJ2-7, with unresolved D. The CDR3 reads CAISMTDSYEQYF. The CDR3 bases are TGTGCCATCAGTATGACTGATTCCTACGAGCAGTACTTC.